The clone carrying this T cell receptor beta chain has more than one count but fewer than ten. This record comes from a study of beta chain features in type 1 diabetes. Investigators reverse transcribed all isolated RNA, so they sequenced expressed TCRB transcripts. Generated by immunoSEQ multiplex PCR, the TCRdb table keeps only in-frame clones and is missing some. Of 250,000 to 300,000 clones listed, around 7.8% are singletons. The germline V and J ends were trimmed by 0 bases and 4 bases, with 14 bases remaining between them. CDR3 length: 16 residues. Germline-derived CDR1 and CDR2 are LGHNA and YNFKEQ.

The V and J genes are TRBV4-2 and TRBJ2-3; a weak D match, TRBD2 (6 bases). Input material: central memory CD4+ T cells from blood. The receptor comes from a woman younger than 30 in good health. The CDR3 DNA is TGTGCCAGCAGCCAAGATCGGGGGACCAGTGCAGATACGCAGTATTTT. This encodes CASSQDRGTSADTQYF.